Listed below are T cell receptor beta chains from one sample, sequenced in a study of T cell repertoires in cytomegalovirus infection. No antigens are known for them. TCRdb re-called the reads with MiXCR, one entry per CDR3 protein. The sample contains about 900,000 distinct CDR3 sequences, roughly 31% of which appear only once. Here the sequenced sample was cultured CD8+ T cells from PBMCs, taken from culture after CMV antigen stimulation. Receptor source: a human donor in good health (CMV status not recorded). Some clones in this sample may be carry-over from other donors' samples. CDR3s include the opening cysteine and the closing phenylalanine or tryptophan. A D gene is named only where the DNA matches it firmly. Rows may omit the clone size; those that give it use once, few, many or a size class.

j_call v_call clone_size d_call cdr3_nt cdr3_aa
TRBJ1-1 TRBV6-2/TRBV6-3 few . TGTGCCAGCAGCTTTTTTCCAGACCTCACTGAAGCTTTCTTT CASSFFPDLTEAFF
TRBJ2-4 TRBV12-3/TRBV12-4 few . TGTGCCAGCAGTGCAGCAATAAACATTCAGTACTTC CASSAAINIQYF
TRBJ1-2 TRBV12-3/TRBV12-4 few . TGTGCCAGCAGTTTAGTCGCGGGCGCAGTGTCGCACTATGGCTACACCTTC CASSLVAGAVSHYGYTF
TRBJ1-1 TRBV19 few TRBD1 TGTGCCAGTAGTAAAGACAGGGGCCCGGACCCTGAAGCTTTCTTT CASSKDRGPDPEAFF
TRBJ2-1 TRBV12-3/TRBV12-4 . . TGTGCCAGCAGTTTTGTAGTGGGAGAGCAGTTCTTC CASSFVVGEQFF
TRBJ2-3 TRBV4-1 . . TGCGCCAGCAGCCAAATCGCTAGGGATACGCAGTATTTT CASSQIARDTQYF
TRBJ1-3 TRBV7-8 few . TGTGCCAGCAGCTTAGGCAGCAGCTCTGGAAACACCATATATTTT CASSLGSSSGNTIYF
TRBJ2-7 TRBV27 . TRBD1 TGTGCCAGCACCTCCCGGGACAGAGCCTACGAGCAGTACTTC CASTSRDRAYEQYF
TRBJ1-4 TRBV27 few . TGTGCCAGCAGTTTGGTCCAGCAGGCTAATGAAAAACTGTTTTTT CASSLVQQANEKLFF
TRBJ1-3 TRBV10-2 many TRBD1 TGCGCCAGCAGTGGGACAGGCTCTGGAAACACCATATATTTT CASSGTGSGNTIYF
TRBJ2-7 TRBV6-8 . TRBD1 TGTGCCTGCAGTTCAGGACAGGGAGGCGACGAGCAGTACTTC CACSSGQGGDEQYF
TRBJ2-5 TRBV4-1 . . TGCGCCAGCAGCCAAGATCAAGGCTACCCTCCGGACTTC CASSQDQGYPPDF
TRBJ2-3 TRBV7-4 . . TGTGCCAGCAGCTTAGAGCCTATATCCACAGATGCGCAGTATTTT CASSLEPISTDAQYF
TRBJ1-6 TRBV28 . . TGTGCCAGCAGTTACCCAGGACAAGAAAATTCACCCCTCCACTTT CASSYPGQENSPLHF
TRBJ1-5 TRBV9 few . TGTGCCAGCAGCCCGTCGGACGGTTATCAGCCCCAGCATTTT CASSPSDGYQPQHF
TRBJ2-1 TRBV7-7 few . TGTGCTAGCAGCTTAGAAGTGACAGAAGGAAATGAGCAGTTCTTC CASSLEVTEGNEQFF
TRBJ2-5 TRBV6-5 . . TGTGCCAGCAGTTACTCTTCCCTACTGGAGGAGACCCAGTACTTC CASSYSSLLEETQYF
TRBJ1-2 TRBV28 . . TGTGCCAGCAGTTCCACTTATATTGGCGGCTACACCTTC CASSSTYIGGYTF
TRBJ2-2 TRBV12-3/TRBV12-4 . TRBD1 TGTGCCAGCACCGGGACAGGGGGGGACACCTGGGAGCTGTTTTTT CASTGTGGDTWELFF
TRBJ2-7 TRBV7-6 few . TGTGCCAGCAGCCCTCCCCACGATACCTACGAGCAGTACTTC CASSPPHDTYEQYF
TRBJ2-7 TRBV6-6 few . TGTGCCAGCAGTTATCCCGCTGGCGATTACTCCTACGAGCAGTACTTC CASSYPAGDYSYEQYF
TRBJ1-5 TRBV12-3/TRBV12-4 . . TGTGCCAGCAGTTTATTCAGGGTGGGTCAGCCCCAGCATTTT CASSLFRVGQPQHF
TRBJ1-5 TRBV9 . . TGTGCCAGCAGCGTAGACGGGCTGGGAAATCAGCCCCAGCATTTT CASSVDGLGNQPQHF
TRBJ2-3 TRBV4-1 . . TGCGCCAGCAGCCAAGAAACGCCAGATACGCAGTATTTT CASSQETPDTQYF
TRBJ2-1 TRBV7-6 many TRBD1 TGTGCCAGCAGCTCCTGGGACAGCAACAATGAGCAGTTCTTC CASSSWDSNNEQFF
TRBJ2-4 TRBV29-1 few . TGCAGCGTTGAACCAGCCGACCTAGCCAAAAACATTCAGTACTTC CSVEPADLAKNIQYF
TRBJ2-1 TRBV19 few TRBD2 TGTGCCAGTAGTTGGGCGACTAGCGGGGGGATAAATGAGCAGTTCTTC CASSWATSGGINEQFF